The clone carrying this T cell receptor (beta chain) has just one count. Its antigen remains unknown. A read error is the likely source, as a far larger clone sits one nucleotide away. The data are from a study of shared clonotypes between healthy human individuals. Genomic DNA per cell subset filled all wells of several immunoSEQ plates. Assay: immunoSEQ multiplex PCR; the TCRdb copy retains only in-frame clones and omits some. The sample includes some 300,000 clones, 73% of them seen just once. Overall study findings and caveats: Sharing across a handful of donors was seen in approximately 5.2% of naive CD4 clonotypes. Sharing of clonotypes among donors was expected to vary with sequencing depth.

CDR1 is MDHEN and CDR2 is SYDVKM in the germline V gene. The CDR3 has 16 residues. The chain uses TRBV28 and TRBJ2-3; 11 bases map to TRBD2. Sequenced material: memory CD4+ T cells sorted from blood. The subset is: CD45RA-negative fraction. This TCR was sampled from a young man in good health. This chain's CDR3 is CAGSFPSGRSTDTQYF. CDR3 sequence (DNA): TGTGCCGGCAGTTTCCCTAGCGGGAGGAGCACAGATACGCAGTATTTT.